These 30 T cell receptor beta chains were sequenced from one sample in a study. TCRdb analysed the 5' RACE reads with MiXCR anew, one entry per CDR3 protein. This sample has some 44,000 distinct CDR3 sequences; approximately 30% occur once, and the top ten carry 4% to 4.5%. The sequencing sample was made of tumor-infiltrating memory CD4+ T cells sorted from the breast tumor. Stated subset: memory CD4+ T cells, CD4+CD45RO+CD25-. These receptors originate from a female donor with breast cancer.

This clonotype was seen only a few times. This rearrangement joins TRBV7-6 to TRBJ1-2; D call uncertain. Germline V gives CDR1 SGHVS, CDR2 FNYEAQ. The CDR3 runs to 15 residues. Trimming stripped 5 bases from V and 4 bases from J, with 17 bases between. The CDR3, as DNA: TGTGCCAGCAGCCCCAGTTATCCGGGCGGCTATGGCTACACCTTC. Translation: CASSPSYPGGYGYTF.

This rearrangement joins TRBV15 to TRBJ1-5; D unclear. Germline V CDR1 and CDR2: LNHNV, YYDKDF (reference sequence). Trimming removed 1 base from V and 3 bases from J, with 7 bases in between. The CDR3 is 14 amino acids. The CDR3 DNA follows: TGTGCCACCAGCAGAGGAAGGTTCAATCAGCCCCAGCATTTT. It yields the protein CATSRGRFNQPQHF.

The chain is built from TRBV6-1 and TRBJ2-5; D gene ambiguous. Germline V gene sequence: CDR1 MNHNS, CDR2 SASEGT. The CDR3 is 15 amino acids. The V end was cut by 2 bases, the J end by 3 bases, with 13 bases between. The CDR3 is CASSETMTPKETQYF. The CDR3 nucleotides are TGTGCCAGCAGTGAAACCATGACACCAAAAGAGACCCAGTACTTC.

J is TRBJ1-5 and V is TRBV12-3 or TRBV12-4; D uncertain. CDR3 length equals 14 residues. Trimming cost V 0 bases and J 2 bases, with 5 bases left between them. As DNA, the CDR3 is TGTGCCAGCAGTTTAGCCGCAGGCAATCAGCCCCAGCATTTT. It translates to CASSLAAGNQPQHF.

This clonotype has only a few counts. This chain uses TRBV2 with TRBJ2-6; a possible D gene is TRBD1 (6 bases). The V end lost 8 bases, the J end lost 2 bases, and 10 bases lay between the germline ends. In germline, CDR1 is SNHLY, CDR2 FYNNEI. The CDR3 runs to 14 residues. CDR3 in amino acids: CASYRVPGANVLTF. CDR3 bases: TGTGCCAGCTACAGGGTCCCTGGGGCCAACGTCCTGACTTTC.

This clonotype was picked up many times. The CDR3 loop reads CASSHITSGGSDTQYF. CDR3 sequence (DNA): TGCGCCAGCAGCCATATCACTAGCGGGGGGTCTGATACGCAGTATTTT. J is TRBJ2-3 and V is TRBV4-1, with 12 bases aligning to TRBD2. CDR1 and CDR2 from the germline V gene are MGHRA and YSYEKL. The CDR3 length is 16 residues. With 3 bases clipped from V and 6 bases from J, the junction kept 7 bases outside the gene matches.

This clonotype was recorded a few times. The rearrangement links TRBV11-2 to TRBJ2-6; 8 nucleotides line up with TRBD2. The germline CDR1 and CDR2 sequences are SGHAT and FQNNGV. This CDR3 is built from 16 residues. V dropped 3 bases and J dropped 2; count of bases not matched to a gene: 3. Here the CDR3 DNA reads TGTGCCAGCAGCTTGTCAGCGGGGGCTGGGGCCAACGTCCTGACTTTC. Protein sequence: CASSLSAGAGANVLTF.

The CDR3 DNA follows: TGTGCCAGCTCACCCCAGAGGGCAGGGGTGACTCATCTAGCCAAAAACATTCAGTACTTC. Its protein is CASSPQRAGVTHLAKNIQYF. This chain uses TRBV18 with TRBJ2-4, with D maybe TRBD1 (6 bases). CDR1 and CDR2 (germline): KGHSH, LQKENI. V lost 3 bases, J lost 0 bases, and 24 bases lay in between. The CDR3 consists of 20 residues.

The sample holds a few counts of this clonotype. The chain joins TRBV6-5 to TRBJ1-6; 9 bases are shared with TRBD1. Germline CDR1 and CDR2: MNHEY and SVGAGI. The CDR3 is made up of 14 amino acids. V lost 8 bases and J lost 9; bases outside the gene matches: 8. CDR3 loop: CASGAGTGISPLHF. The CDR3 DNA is TGTGCCAGCGGCGCCGGGACAGGGATTTCACCCCTCCACTTT.

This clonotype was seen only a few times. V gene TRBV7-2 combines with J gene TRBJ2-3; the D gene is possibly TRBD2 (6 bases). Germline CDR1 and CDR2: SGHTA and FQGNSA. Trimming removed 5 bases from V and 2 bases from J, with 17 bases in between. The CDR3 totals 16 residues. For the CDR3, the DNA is TGTGCCAGCAGCAAGGACTATAACTCCATCACAGATACGCAGTATTTT. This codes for CASSKDYNSITDTQYF.

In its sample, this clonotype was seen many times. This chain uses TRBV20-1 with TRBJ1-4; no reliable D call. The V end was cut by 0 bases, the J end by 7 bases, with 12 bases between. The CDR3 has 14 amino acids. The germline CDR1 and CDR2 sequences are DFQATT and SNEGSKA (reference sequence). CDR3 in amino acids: CSARDGYAGEKLFF. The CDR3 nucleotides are TGCAGTGCTAGAGATGGGTATGCGGGTGAAAAACTGTTTTTT.

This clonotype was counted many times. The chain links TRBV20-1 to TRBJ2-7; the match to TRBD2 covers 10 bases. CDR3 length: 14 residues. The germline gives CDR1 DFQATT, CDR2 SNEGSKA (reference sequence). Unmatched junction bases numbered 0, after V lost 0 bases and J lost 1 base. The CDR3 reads CSARDSGGSYEQYF. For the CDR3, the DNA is TGCAGTGCTAGAGATAGCGGGGGGTCCTACGAGCAGTACTTC.

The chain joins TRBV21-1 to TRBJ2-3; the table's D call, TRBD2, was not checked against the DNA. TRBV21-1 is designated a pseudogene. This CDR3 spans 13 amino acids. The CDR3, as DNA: TGTGCCAGCTTTCCCGCAGAAACAGATACGCAGTATTTT. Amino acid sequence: CASFPAETDTQYF.

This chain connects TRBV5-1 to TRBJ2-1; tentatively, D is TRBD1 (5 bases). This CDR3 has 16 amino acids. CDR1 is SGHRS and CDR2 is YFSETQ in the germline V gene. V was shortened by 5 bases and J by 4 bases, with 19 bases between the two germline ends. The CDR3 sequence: CASRPAFRGRYNEQFF. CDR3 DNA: TGCGCCAGCAGACCGGCCTTTAGGGGCAGATACAATGAGCAGTTCTTC.

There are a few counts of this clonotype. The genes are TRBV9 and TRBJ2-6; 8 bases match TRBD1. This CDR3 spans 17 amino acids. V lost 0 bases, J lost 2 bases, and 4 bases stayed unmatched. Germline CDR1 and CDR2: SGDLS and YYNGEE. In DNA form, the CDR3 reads TGTGCCAGCAGCGTAGATATACAGGGGGCTGGGGCCAACGTCCTGACTTTC. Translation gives CASSVDIQGAGANVLTF.

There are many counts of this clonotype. CDR3 sequence reads: CSVLERGMNTEAFF. The CDR3 coding sequence is TGCAGCGTTCTGGAAAGGGGCATGAACACTGAAGCTTTCTTT. V and J are TRBV29-1 and TRBJ1-1; TRBD1 might be the D (5 bases). Deletions cut 5 bases from V and 0 bases from J, with 13 bases between. Per the germline V gene, CDR1 is SQVTM and CDR2 is ANQGSEA. This CDR3 has 14 residues.

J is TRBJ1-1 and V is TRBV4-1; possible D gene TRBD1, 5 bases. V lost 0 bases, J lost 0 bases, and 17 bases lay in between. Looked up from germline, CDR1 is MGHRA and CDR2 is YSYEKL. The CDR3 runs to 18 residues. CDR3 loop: CASSQEVSGRRMNTEAFF. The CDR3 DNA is TGCGCCAGCAGCCAAGAGGTGTCAGGGCGGAGGATGAACACTGAAGCTTTCTTT.

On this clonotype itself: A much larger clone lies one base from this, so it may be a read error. This CDR3 is CTSSLYGRGVGYTF. The CDR3, as DNA: TGCACCAGCAGCTTGTACGGCCGGGGTGTTGGCTACACCTTC. The chain carries TRBV5-1 and TRBJ1-2; D gene uncertain. This CDR3 is 14 amino acids long. Germline loops: CDR1 SGHRS, CDR2 YFSETQ.

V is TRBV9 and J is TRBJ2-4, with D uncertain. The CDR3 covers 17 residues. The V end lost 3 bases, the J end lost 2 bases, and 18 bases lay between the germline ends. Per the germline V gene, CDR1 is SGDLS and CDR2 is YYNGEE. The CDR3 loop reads CASSAENEWGSKNIQYF. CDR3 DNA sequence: TGTGCCAGCAGCGCCGAGAATGAGTGGGGATCCAAAAACATTCAGTACTTC.

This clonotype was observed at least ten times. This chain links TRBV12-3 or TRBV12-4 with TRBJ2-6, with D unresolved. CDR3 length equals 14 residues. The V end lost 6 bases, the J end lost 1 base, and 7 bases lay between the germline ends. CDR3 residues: CASRRGSGANVLTF. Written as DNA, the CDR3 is TGTGCCAGCAGGCGTGGGTCTGGGGCCAACGTCCTGACTTTC.

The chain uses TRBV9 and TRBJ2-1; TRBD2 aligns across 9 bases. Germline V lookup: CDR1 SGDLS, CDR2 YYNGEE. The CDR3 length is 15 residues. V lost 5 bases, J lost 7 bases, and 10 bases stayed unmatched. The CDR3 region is CASSQNRLAVNEQFF. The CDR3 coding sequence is TGTGCCAGCAGTCAAAATCGACTAGCGGTAAATGAGCAGTTCTTC.

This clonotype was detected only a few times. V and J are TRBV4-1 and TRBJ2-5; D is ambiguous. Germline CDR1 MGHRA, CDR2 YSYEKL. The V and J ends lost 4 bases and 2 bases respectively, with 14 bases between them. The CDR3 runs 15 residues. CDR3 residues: CASSLRHVGQETQYF. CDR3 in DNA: TGCGCCAGCAGCCTCAGACACGTAGGTCAAGAGACCCAGTACTTC.

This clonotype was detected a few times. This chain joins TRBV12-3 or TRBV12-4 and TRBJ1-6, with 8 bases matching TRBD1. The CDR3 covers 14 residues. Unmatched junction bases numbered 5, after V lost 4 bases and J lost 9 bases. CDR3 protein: CASSSSGGSSPLHF. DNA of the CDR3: TGTGCCAGCAGTTCCTCAGGGGGCAGTTCACCCCTCCACTTT.

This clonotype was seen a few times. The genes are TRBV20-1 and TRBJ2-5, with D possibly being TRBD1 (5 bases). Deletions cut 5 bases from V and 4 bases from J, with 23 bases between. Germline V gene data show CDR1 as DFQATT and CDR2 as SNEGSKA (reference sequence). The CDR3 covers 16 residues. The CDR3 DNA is TGCAGTGCTCAAAGCTGGACAAGGGGAACCGGAGAGACCCAGTACTTC. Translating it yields CSAQSWTRGTGETQYF.

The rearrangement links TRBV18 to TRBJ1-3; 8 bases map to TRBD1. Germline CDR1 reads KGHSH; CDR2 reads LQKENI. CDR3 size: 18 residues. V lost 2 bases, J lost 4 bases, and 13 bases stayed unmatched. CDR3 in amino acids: CASSPDGKRRTGGNTIYF. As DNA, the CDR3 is TGTGCCAGCTCACCAGACGGGAAACGGAGGACAGGGGGAAACACCATATATTTT.

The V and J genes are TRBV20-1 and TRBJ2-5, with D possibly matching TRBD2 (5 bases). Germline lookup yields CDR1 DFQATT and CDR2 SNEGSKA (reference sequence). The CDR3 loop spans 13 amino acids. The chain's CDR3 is CSAEERVQETQYF. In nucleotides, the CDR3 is TGCAGCGCAGAAGAGAGGGTCCAAGAGACCCAGTACTTC.

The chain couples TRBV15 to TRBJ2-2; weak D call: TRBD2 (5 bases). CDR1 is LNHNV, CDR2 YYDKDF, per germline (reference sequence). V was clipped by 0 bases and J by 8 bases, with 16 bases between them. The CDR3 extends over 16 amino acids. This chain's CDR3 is CATSRDRGPPGGELFF. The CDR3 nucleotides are TGTGCCACCAGCAGAGATCGAGGGCCACCGGGAGGGGAGCTGTTTTTT.

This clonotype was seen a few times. CDR3 sequence (DNA): TGTGCCAGCAGCCCGAACGGCGTAACCTACGAGCAGTACTTC. Translating gives CASSPNGVTYEQYF. The chain links TRBV6-5 to TRBJ2-7; D is ambiguous. Deletions cut 6 bases from V and 2 bases from J, with 14 bases between. The germline V gene has CDR1 MNHEY and CDR2 SVGAGI. The CDR3 length is 14 residues.

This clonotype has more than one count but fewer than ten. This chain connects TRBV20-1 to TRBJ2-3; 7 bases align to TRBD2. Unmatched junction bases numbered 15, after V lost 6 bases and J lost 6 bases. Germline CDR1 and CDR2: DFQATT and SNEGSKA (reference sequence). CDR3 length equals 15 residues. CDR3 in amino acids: CSAIEGGRSWDTQYF. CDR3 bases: TGCAGTGCCATTGAGGGAGGGAGAAGCTGGGATACGCAGTATTTT.

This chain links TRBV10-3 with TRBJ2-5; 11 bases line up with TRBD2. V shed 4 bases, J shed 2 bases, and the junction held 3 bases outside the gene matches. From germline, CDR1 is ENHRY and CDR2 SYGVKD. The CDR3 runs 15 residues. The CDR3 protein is CAISGASGGQETQYF. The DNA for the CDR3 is TGTGCCATCAGTGGTGCTAGCGGGGGGCAAGAGACCCAGTACTTC.